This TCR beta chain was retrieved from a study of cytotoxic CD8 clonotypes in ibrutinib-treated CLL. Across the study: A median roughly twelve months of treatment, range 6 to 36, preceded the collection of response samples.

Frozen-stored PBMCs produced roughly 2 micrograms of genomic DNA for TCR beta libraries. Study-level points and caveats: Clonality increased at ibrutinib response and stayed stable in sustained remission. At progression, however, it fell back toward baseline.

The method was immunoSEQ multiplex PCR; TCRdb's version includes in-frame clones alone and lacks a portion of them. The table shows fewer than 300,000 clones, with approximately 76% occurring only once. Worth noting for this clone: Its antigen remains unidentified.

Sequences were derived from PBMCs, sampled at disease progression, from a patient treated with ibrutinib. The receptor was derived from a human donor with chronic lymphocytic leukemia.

The CDR3 bases are TGCGCCAGCAGCTTGGGACTAGCGGGGACGAACACCGGGGAGCTGTTTTTT. Protein sequence: CASSLGLAGTNTGELFF. The chain carries TRBV5-1 and TRBJ2-2; 11 positions match TRBD2. The germline gives CDR1 SGHRS, CDR2 YFSETQ. With V trimmed by 0 bases and J by 0 bases, 1 base remained unmatched. The CDR3 spans 17 residues.